The 28 T cell receptor beta chains listed next were all sequenced from one sample in a study of technical replicates of blood from several donors (dated by TCRdb to the late 2010s). Library preparation employed the immunoSEQ multiplex PCR assay. The clones in this table, taken by TCRdb from immuneACCESS, are in-frame only. Not every clone is retained; where verified, under half of the shortfall comes from an unresolved V gene, and the cause of the rest is unknown. In this sample the table shows 60,000 to 95,000 clones, 90% to 95% of which occur a single time. The biggest ten clones account for about 0.36% of the sample. Sequences were obtained from T cells isolated from PBMCs. These receptors were taken from a human donor in good health. Some clones in this sample may be carry-over from other donors' samples.

The rearrangement links TRBV29-1 to TRBJ1-1; tentative D call: TRBD1 (6 bases). The CDR3 covers 18 residues. V lost 6 bases and J lost 0, with 26 bases in between. Germline values: CDR1 SQVTM, CDR2 ANQGSEA. CDR3 protein: CSVRVMRGAGALNTEAFF. CDR3 nucleotides: TGCAGCGTCCGGGTAATGCGGGGGGCGGGAGCTTTGAACACTGAAGCTTTCTTT.

The chain has TRBV14 and TRBJ2-2, with D possibly being TRBD2 (5 bases). The CDR3 has 15 residues. V was trimmed by 1 base and J by 3 bases, leaving 9 bases between them. Germline CDR1 reads SGHDN; CDR2 reads FVKESK. DNA of the CDR3: TGTGCCAGCAGCCAAGGAACTAGTTACACCGGGGAGCTGTTTTTT. This codes for CASSQGTSYTGELFF.

This sequence joins TRBV7-6 and TRBJ2-7, with 7 nucleotides matching TRBD1. V trimming: 1 base; J trimming: 4 bases; junction bases outside the gene matches: 10. The CDR3 is made up of 16 amino acids. The germline gives CDR1 SGHVS, CDR2 FNYEAQ. The CDR3 loop is CASSLESSGTVYEQYF. The CDR3 nucleotides read TGTGCCAGCAGCTTAGAAAGTTCCGGGACAGTTTACGAGCAGTACTTC.

This clone has just one count. This chain connects TRBV7-3 to TRBJ1-3, with 7 bases lining up with TRBD1. The CDR3 has 14 amino acids. From germline, CDR1 is SGHTA and CDR2 FQGTGA. The trim removed 5 bases at V and 3 bases at J, leaving 4 bases unmatched. CDR3 sequence: CASSTGVGGNTIYF. CDR3 coding DNA: TGTGCCAGCAGCACAGGGGTCGGTGGAAACACCATATATTTT.

The rearrangement uses TRBV2 and TRBJ1-5, with a weak D call TRBD1 (5 bases). The CDR3 runs 12 residues. V dropped 4 bases and J dropped 4 bases, with 5 bases sitting between them. Germline values: CDR1 SNHLY, CDR2 FYNNEI. As DNA, the CDR3 is TGTGCCAGCAGTGCAGGGAATCAGCCCCAGCATTTT. This gives the protein CASSAGNQPQHF.

V is TRBV11-3 and J is TRBJ2-3, with D possibly TRBD2 on 6 matching bases. Germline V lookup: CDR1 SGHNT, CDR2 YENEEA. V lost 3 bases, J lost 5 bases, and 18 bases lay in between. CDR3 length: 16 amino acids. As DNA, the CDR3 is TGTGCCAGCAGCTTGGGAACAGGAGGGTTGCGAGATACGCAGTATTTT. This codes for CASSLGTGGLRDTQYF.

The chain couples TRBV11-2 to TRBJ2-1, with unresolved D. Germline assignment: CDR1 SGHAT and CDR2 FQNNGV. V was clipped by 1 base and J by 0 bases, with 7 bases between them. This CDR3 contains 15 residues. The CDR3, as DNA: TGTGCCAGCAGCTTAGCTGCAGGCTCCTACAATGAGCAGTTCTTC. This encodes CASSLAAGSYNEQFF.

The chain joins TRBV2 to TRBJ1-5; TRBD1 matches at 10 bases. The germline gives CDR1 SNHLY, CDR2 FYNNEI. The CDR3 consists of 15 residues. Unmatched junction bases numbered 4, after V lost 4 bases and J lost 4 bases. CDR3 in DNA: TGTGCCAGCAGTGGACAGGGGGCGCAAAATCAGCCCCAGCATTTT. It codes for CASSGQGAQNQPQHF.

The V gene is TRBV6-1, the J gene TRBJ2-1; maybe TRBD2 (6 bases). Trimming cost V 6 bases and J 6 bases, with 15 bases left between them. Germline CDR1 MNHNS, CDR2 SASEGT. The CDR3 extends over 14 amino acids. CDR3 DNA: TGTGCCAGCAGAAGACTAGGTCAGCGCAATGAGCAGTTCTTC. As protein: CASRRLGQRNEQFF.

This rearrangement joins TRBV5-4 to TRBJ2-4; a possible D gene is TRBD1 (5 bases). CDR3 length: 14 residues. V shed 1 base and J shed 4 bases, with 9 bases lying between them. The germline CDR1 and CDR2 sequences are SGHNT and YYREEE (reference sequence). CDR3 loop: CASSLKTAKNIQYF. In DNA, the CDR3 is TGTGCCAGCAGCTTGAAGACAGCGAAAAACATTCAGTACTTC.

J is TRBJ2-3 and V is TRBV7-3; 8 bases fit TRBD1. From germline, CDR1 is SGHTA and CDR2 FQGTGA. The CDR3 loop spans 14 amino acids. The V segment lost 5 bases and the J segment 3 bases; nucleotides outside the gene matches: 4. The CDR3 region is CASSPWTGTDTQYF. CDR3 nucleotides: TGTGCCAGCAGCCCTTGGACAGGGACAGATACGCAGTATTTT.

The CDR3 coding sequence is TGCGCCAGCAGCGGGGGGGACAGGGTCGCCACTGAAGCTTTCTTT. Encoded protein: CASSGGDRVATEAFF. The V and J genes are TRBV5-1 and TRBJ1-1, with 9 bases matching TRBD1. The CDR3 length is 15 residues. V lost 4 bases to trimming and J lost 4 bases; unmatched junction nucleotides: 8. Germline V gene data show CDR1 as SGHRS and CDR2 as YFSETQ.

The V call is TRBV11-2, the J call TRBJ2-5; TRBD2 agrees at 12 bases. V lost 4 bases and J lost 5; bases outside the gene matches: 5. Germline V gives CDR1 SGHAT, CDR2 FQNNGV. The CDR3 covers 15 residues. The chain's CDR3 is CASSSLAGGRETQYF. The CDR3 DNA sequence: TGTGCCAGCAGCTCTCTAGCGGGGGGGCGGGAGACCCAGTACTTC.

The chain uses TRBV28 and TRBJ2-1; 7 bases match TRBD2. V dropped 6 bases and J dropped 1; count of bases not matched to a gene: 9. Germline V gene lookup returns CDR1 MDHEN and CDR2 SYDVKM. There are 16 residues in the CDR3. CDR3 amino acids: CASSQDTGGSYNEQFF. CDR3 DNA: TGTGCCAGCAGCCAGGACACGGGGGGATCCTACAATGAGCAGTTCTTC.

The chain recombines TRBV6-1 with TRBJ1-3; 10 bases are shared with TRBD1. After removal of 4 bases from V and 3 bases from J, the junction contained 3 bases not matched to a gene. CDR1 MNHNS and CDR2 SASEGT come from the germline V gene. The CDR3 runs 15 residues. CDR3 amino acids: CASSVGQGDGNTIYF. CDR3 bases: TGTGCCAGCAGTGTTGGACAGGGGGATGGAAACACCATATATTTT.

This chain joins TRBV5-4 and TRBJ2-1; 10 bases are a match to TRBD2. This CDR3 comprises 15 residues. Per germline, CDR1 SGHNT and CDR2 YYREEE (reference sequence). V was pared by 4 bases and J by 4 bases, with 5 bases of the junction left unmatched. The CDR3 sequence: CASSPGTSEYNEQFF. The CDR3, as DNA: TGTGCCAGCAGCCCCGGGACTAGCGAATACAATGAGCAGTTCTTC. Based on the CDR3 plus reference TRBV5-4 and TRBJ2-1, the full variable domain is ETGVTQSPTHLIKTRGQQVTLRCSSQSGHNTVSWYQQALGQGPQFIFQYYREEENGRGNFPPRFSGLQFPNYSSELNVNALELDDSALYLCASSPGTSEYNEQFFGPGTRLTVL.

J is TRBJ2-6 and V is TRBV4-1; 7 bases are a match to TRBD1. Per germline, CDR1 MGHRA and CDR2 YSYEKL. Germline trimming cut 2 bases from V and 2 bases from J; bases unmatched to any gene: 3. This CDR3 has 16 amino acids. CDR3 in amino acids: CASSQPDRAGANVLTF. The CDR3 DNA reads TGCGCCAGCAGCCAACCCGACAGGGCTGGGGCCAACGTCCTGACTTTC.

This clone was observed a single time. The rearrangement uses TRBV5-6 and TRBJ2-7, with TRBD1 matching 9 bases. Germline CDR1 and CDR2: SGHDT and YYEEEE. This CDR3 contains 16 residues. The junction had 8 bases not matched to a gene; V was cut back by 4 bases and J by 0 bases. The CDR3 DNA sequence: TGTGCCAGCAGCCCGGCCGGGACAGGGCGCTCCTACGAGCAGTACTTC. Encoded protein: CASSPAGTGRSYEQYF.

The chain couples TRBV27 to TRBJ1-5; a weak D match, TRBD1 (5 bases). V shed 2 bases and J shed 6 bases, with 14 bases lying between them. This CDR3 contains 15 residues. Germline CDR1 reads MNHEY; CDR2 reads SMNVEV (reference sequence). In DNA, the CDR3 is TGTGCCAGCAGTTTAGGGACTTACCTGGGTCAGCCCCAGCATTTT. Translating gives CASSLGTYLGQPQHF.

In its sample, this clone was seen once. The J gene is TRBJ2-1, the V gene TRBV9, with 10 bases aligning to TRBD2. Germline V gives CDR1 SGDLS, CDR2 YYNGEE. This CDR3 contains 15 residues. The V and J ends lost 1 base and 6 bases, in that order; junction bases with no gene match: 4. Here the CDR3 DNA reads TGTGCCAGCAGCGTAAGCGGGGGGGCGGTCAATGAGCAGTTCTTC. As protein: CASSVSGGAVNEQFF.

The rearrangement links TRBV6-5 to TRBJ2-7, with 7 bases that match TRBD1. Per the germline V gene, CDR1 is MNHEY and CDR2 is SVGAGI. The CDR3 loop spans 12 amino acids. Trimming at V came to 7 bases and at J to 6 bases, leaving 6 bases not matched to a gene. CDR3 in DNA: TGTGCCAGCACTGGGACAGTGGGCGAGCAGTACTTC. It is translated as CASTGTVGEQYF.

The chain employs TRBV5-4 and TRBJ1-4; 7 positions match TRBD1. The V gene end was trimmed by 4 bases and the J gene end by 2 bases; junction bases not matched to a gene: 20. The germline CDR1 and CDR2 sequences are SGHNT and YYREEE (reference sequence). There are 20 residues in the CDR3. The chain's CDR3 is CASSPKLIDRDGATNEKLFF. CDR3 nucleotide sequence: TGTGCCAGCAGCCCAAAACTGATTGACAGGGATGGAGCTACTAATGAAAAACTGTTTTTT. The full variable domain, in which reference TRBV5-4 and TRBJ1-4 provide the parts outside the CDR3, is ETGVTQSPTHLIKTRGQQVTLRCSSQSGHNTVSWYQQALGQGPQFIFQYYREEENGRGNFPPRFSGLQFPNYSSELNVNALELDDSALYLCASSPKLIDRDGATNEKLFFGSGTQLSVL.

V gene TRBV7-3 combines with J gene TRBJ2-1; no clear D. Germline-derived CDR1 and CDR2 are SGHTA and FQGTGA. This CDR3 has 15 amino acids. Trimming cost V 1 base and J 2 bases, with 9 bases left between them. The CDR3 coding sequence is TGTGCCAGCAGCTTAAGTGCGTCTGCCTACAATGAGCAGTTCTTC. Its protein is CASSLSASAYNEQFF.

V gene TRBV6-5 combines with J gene TRBJ1-6; TRBD1 agrees at 7 bases. This CDR3 spans 14 amino acids. Germline lookup yields CDR1 MNHEY and CDR2 SVGAGI. Trimming took 6 bases from V and 10 from J; bases not matched to a gene: 9. CDR3 loop: CASSLDRVWSPLHF. CDR3 in DNA: TGTGCCAGCAGCCTAGACAGGGTTTGGTCACCCCTCCACTTT.

The chain joins TRBV6-1 to TRBJ1-2; D unclear. V was trimmed by 3 bases and J by 2 bases, leaving 7 bases between them. In germline, CDR1 is MNHNS, CDR2 SASEGT. CDR3 size: 13 residues. The CDR3 protein is CASSDTTNYGYTF. The CDR3 DNA sequence: TGTGCCAGCAGTGACACTACCAACTATGGCTACACCTTC.

This clone has just one count. The chain uses TRBV11-2 and TRBJ1-2; 11 bases match TRBD1. This CDR3 has 15 amino acids. Germline V gives CDR1 SGHAT, CDR2 FQNNGV. The V and J ends lost 6 bases and 7 bases, in that order; junction bases with no gene match: 10. This CDR3 is CASRTPGQGDLGYTF. The CDR3 DNA follows: TGTGCCAGCAGGACACCGGGACAGGGGGACCTTGGCTACACCTTC.

The chain is built from TRBV21-1 and TRBJ2-1; no check of the table's D call, TRBD2, against the DNA was made. TRBV21-1 is shown as a pseudogene. The CDR3 totals 16 residues. CDR3 sequence reads: CASSKRRILSYNEQFF. The CDR3 region has the DNA TGTGCCAGCAGCAAACGGAGGATTCTCTCCTACAATGAGCAGTTCTTC.

The chain couples TRBV27 to TRBJ2-1; unclear D gene. There are 11 residues in the CDR3. V was trimmed by 3 bases and J by 8 bases, leaving 5 bases between them. Germline V gene sequence: CDR1 MNHEY, CDR2 SMNVEV (reference sequence). The CDR3 spells CASSFLDEQFF. The CDR3, as DNA: TGTGCCAGCAGTTTCCTCGATGAGCAGTTCTTC.